These 2 T cell receptor beta chains share one sample of origin, sequenced in a study of blood T cells in healthy people across ages. A second PCR, run for roughly 7 to 12 cycles, used a sample-barcoded 5' primer plus a J-beta primer mix. Each CDR3 protein gets one entry after TCRdb re-called the 5' RACE reads with MiXCR. The table shows about 970,000 distinct CDR3 sequences, with just over 50% occurring only once. The specimen was blood. The receptors were sampled from a woman aged 55-69 years in good health.

This clonotype was seen only a few times. V and J are TRBV27 and TRBJ2-7; TRBD1 matches at 8 bases. Trimming at V came to 5 bases and at J to 5 bases, leaving 5 bases not matched to a gene. The CDR3 runs to 13 residues. Germline CDR1 reads MNHEY; CDR2 reads SMNVEV (reference sequence). The CDR3 sequence: CASSVGQGHEQYF. The CDR3 DNA follows: TGTGCCAGCAGTGTAGGACAGGGCCACGAGCAGTACTTC.

The V gene is TRBV10-3, the J gene TRBJ1-1; a possible D gene is TRBD1 (5 bases). V lost 3 bases to trimming and J lost 2 bases, with 10 bases between them. The CDR3 length is 14 residues. Germline V gene data show CDR1 as ENHRY and CDR2 as SYGVKD. The CDR3 region is CAISDGGTNTEAFF. The DNA for the CDR3 is TGTGCCATCAGTGACGGGGGAACAAACACTGAAGCTTTCTTT.